This T cell receptor (beta chain) emerged from a study of cytomegalovirus exposure and HLA in healthy donors. Notes on the study in general: A later analysis appeared to link common viral pathogens to several of the most significant clusters.

A multiplex PCR was run with 60 Vbeta primers and 13 Jbeta primers. The table came from immunoSEQ multiplex PCR; TCRdb's copy has only in-frame clones and leaves some out. Counted here are around 130,000 clones, about 80% occurring once; the ten biggest clones make up 5.3%. With regard to this clone: Its specificity is unknown.

Germline lookup yields CDR1 SEHNR and CDR2 FQNEAQ (reference sequence). Trimming shortened V by 4 bases and J by 4 bases, and 10 bases separated the two germline ends. The CDR3 totals 14 residues. The sequence was obtained from a man under 40 in good health and CMV-seronegative. Sample: PBMCs. This chain connects TRBV7-9 to TRBJ1-4; D may be TRBD1 (6 bases). The CDR3 loop is CASSSGHNNEKLFF. CDR3 DNA: TGTGCCAGCAGCTCGGGACACAATAATGAAAAACTGTTTTTT.